The rows below give T cell receptor beta chains drawn from one sample of a study of early T cells in non-severe SARS-CoV-2 infection. One entry per CDR3 protein, called by TCRdb with MiXCR from the 5' RACE reads. The sample holds around 110,000 distinct CDR3 sequences, approximately 10% seen once. The sequencing sample was made of whole blood. The receptors stem from an adult who was a healthcare worker with PCR-confirmed SARS-CoV-2 infection or an uninfected control (not recorded which). The CDR3 runs from the conserved cysteine through the conserved F or W. A D gene is named only where the DNA matches it firmly. Not every row has a clone size; where given, it reads once, few, many or a size class.

CDR3 length	V gene	D gene	J gene	clone size	CDR3 protein	CDR3 DNA
13	TRBV29-1	TRBD2	TRBJ2-5	-	CSVPPSGEETQYF	TGCAGCGTTCCTCCTAGCGGCGAAGAGACCCAGTACTTC
15	TRBV3-1	-	TRBJ2-4	-	CASSQDVQAKNIQYF	TGTGCCAGCAGCCAAGATGTCCAGGCCAAAAACATTCAGTACTTC
12	TRBV19	-	TRBJ1-5	many	CASSHPDQPQHF	TGTGCCAGTTCCCATCCGGATCAGCCCCAGCATTTT
12	TRBV2	-	TRBJ1-3	many	CASSADGNTIYF	TGTGCCAGCAGCGCGGATGGAAACACCATATATTTT
16	TRBV5-1	TRBD2	TRBJ2-1	-	CANSPGPAGGPNEQFF	TGCGCCAACAGCCCGGGTCCAGCGGGAGGGCCTAATGAGCAGTTCTTC
13	TRBV5-4	-	TRBJ2-3	few	CASSLDFTDTQYF	TGTGCCAGCAGCTTGGACTTCACAGATACGCAGTATTTT
17	TRBV28	-	TRBJ2-1	many	CASSPPRSGVFLYEQFF	TGTGCCAGCAGTCCCCCGCGGAGCGGAGTCTTTTTGTATGAGCAGTTCTTC
12	TRBV7-9	-	TRBJ2-7	many	CASSPNGRNQYF	TGTGCCAGCAGCCCGAACGGGCGAAACCAGTACTTC
14	TRBV20-1	-	TRBJ2-3	-	CSASEKVGTDTQYF	TGCAGTGCTAGCGAGAAGGTGGGCACAGATACGCAGTATTTT
16	TRBV3-1	TRBD2	TRBJ2-7	few	CASSQDLTSGTYEQYF	TGTGCCAGCAGCCAAGATTTAACTAGCGGGACCTACGAGCAGTACTTC
16	TRBV11-1	TRBD2	TRBJ2-2	many	CASSLKPSGRAGELFF	TGTGCCAGCAGCCTCAAACCTAGCGGGAGGGCCGGGGAGCTGTTTTTT
12	TRBV20-1	-	TRBJ1-1	many	CSARSSNTEAFF	TGCAGTGCTAGGTCCAGCAACACTGAAGCTTTCTTT
16	TRBV12-5	TRBD1	TRBJ2-7	-	CASGLDGDRLAYEQYF	TGTGCTAGTGGTTTGGACGGGGACAGGCTAGCCTACGAGCAGTACTTC
17	TRBV24-1	-	TRBJ2-1	many	CATAGGGEGSSYNEQFF	TGTGCCACCGCCGGAGGGGGGGAGGGAAGCTCCTACAATGAGCAGTTCTTC
12	TRBV7-9	-	TRBJ1-5	many	CASSPGGQPQHF	TGTGCCAGCAGCCCCGGTGGGCAGCCCCAGCATTTT
12	TRBV7-2	-	TRBJ2-3	many	CASSWTMHTQYF	TGTGCCAGCAGCTGGACCATGCATACGCAGTATTTT
15	TRBV19	TRBD2	TRBJ2-5	-	CASSQGTSGQETQYF	TGTGCCAGTAGCCAAGGGACTAGCGGCCAAGAGACCCAGTACTTC
12	TRBV7-9	-	TRBJ2-3	many	CASSDDTDTQYF	TGTGCCAGCTCGGACGACACAGATACGCAGTATTTT
15	TRBV5-1	-	TRBJ2-1	-	CASSGDARGYNEQFF	TGCGCCAGCAGCGGGGACGCGAGGGGATACAATGAGCAGTTCTTC